A selection of T cell receptor beta chains follows, all from one sample in a study of blood T cell repertoires in COVID-19. Sequenced by immunoSEQ multiplex PCR; TCRdb stores in-frame clones only, minus some. The sample has more than 50,000 clones, 82% seen once; the top ten hold roughly an eighth. The sequencing sample was made of peripheral blood. The receptors stem from a human donor in a cohort sampled during active COVID-19. CDR3s include the opening cysteine and the closing phenylalanine or tryptophan. Each record gives: V gene, D gene, clone size, J gene, CDR3 DNA, CDR3 protein. The D gene is left open where the match is weak. A row's size may be missing; if present it is once, few, many or a size class.

>TRBV20-1|-|-|TRBJ1-1
TGCAGTGCTAACAGGGACACTGAAGCTTTCTTT
CSANRDTEAFF
>TRBV3-1/TRBV3-2|-|-|TRBJ2-7
TGTGCCAGCAGCCCCCCCAACTACGAGCAGTACTTC
CASSPPNYEQYF
>TRBV6-5|TRBD2|-|TRBJ2-1
TGTGCCACCCTTAACGGGGGGAACTACAATGAGCAGTTCTTC
CATLNGGNYNEQFF
>TRBV12-3/TRBV12-4|-|-|TRBJ1-2
TGTGCCAGCAGCTCAAAAACTGGTGGCTACACCTTC
CASSSKTGGYTF
>TRBV5-1|-|-|TRBJ1-2
TGCGCCAGCAGCTTGGTGGCGGACTATGGCTACACCTTC
CASSLVADYGYTF
>TRBV7-9|TRBD1|-|TRBJ1-3
TGTGCCAGCAGCTTCGGACAGGGGGCTGGAAACACCATATATTTT
CASSFGQGAGNTIYF
>TRBV29-1|-|-|TRBJ2-7
TGCAGCGTTGGGCCAGGTTCCTACGAGCAGTACTTC
CSVGPGSYEQYF
>TRBV11-2|-|-|TRBJ2-2
TGTGCCAGCAGCTCTGCCCGGGACATTAACACCGGGGAGCTGTTTTTT
CASSSARDINTGELFF
>TRBV6-6|TRBD1|-|TRBJ1-3
TGTGCCAGCAGGAGACAGGGCTTTGGAAACACCATATATTTT
CASRRQGFGNTIYF
>TRBV7-8|-|once|TRBJ2-3
TGTGCCAGCAGCTTAGCGAGGTGGGGCGGCACAGATACGCAGTATTTT
CASSLARWGGTDTQYF
>TRBV4-1|-|-|TRBJ1-6
TGCGCCAGCAGCCAAGATTCGGGGGGGAGGTCACCCCTCCACTTT
CASSQDSGGRSPLHF
>TRBV30|-|once|TRBJ1-4
TGTGCCTGGAACAGGGTTTCGGGAAAACTGTTTTTT
CAWNRVSGKLFF
>TRBV11-2|-|-|TRBJ1-1
TGTGCCAGCAGCTCATTCCTAGGGAGGGGGAGTGAAGCTTTCTTT
CASSSFLGRGSEAFF
>TRBV28|-|-|TRBJ2-2
TGTGCCAGCAGTTTAATTAGCGGGGAGCTGTTTTTT
CASSLISGELFF
>TRBV11-2|-|-|TRBJ1-2
TGTGCCAGCAGCGCCGACATCCACTATGGCTACACCTTC
CASSADIHYGYTF